The 22 T cell receptor beta chains below were found in one sample sequenced in a study of Tregs in tolerant kidney transplant recipients. These receptors lack a known antigen. CFSE-labeled recipient PBMCs were cultured approximately 6 days with irradiated graft donor PBMCs, then FACS-sorted. Profiling relied on immunoSEQ multiplex PCR, and the TCRdb table lists in-frame clones only, not all of them. The table lists under 20,000 clones, around 53% of them singletons. The sample was CD4+ T cells from blood cultured with allogeneic cells, taken before the transplant. Every receptor here comes from a human patient who received a combined kidney and bone marrow transplant.

The chain carries TRBV6-5 and TRBJ2-7; 7 bases fit TRBD2. V shed 1 base and J 3 bases; nucleotides not matched to a gene: 6. The CDR3 spans 15 residues. Germline CDR1 reads MNHEY; CDR2 reads SVGAGI. The CDR3 bases are TGTGCCAGCAGTTACTTGGCGGGGGTATACTACGAGCAGTACTTC. It translates to CASSYLAGVYYEQYF.

A few counts support this clone. This chain links TRBV6-6 with TRBJ2-7, with D possibly matching TRBD2 (5 bases). The CDR3 has 12 residues. Trimming removed 7 bases at V and 5 bases at J, with 12 bases between. From germline, CDR1 is MNHNY and CDR2 SVGAGI (reference sequence). The CDR3 sequence: CASKDSGDEQYF. Here the CDR3 DNA reads TGTGCCAGCAAAGACTCCGGGGACGAGCAGTACTTC.

This clone has only one observation. The rearrangement joins TRBV9 to TRBJ1-2; TRBD1 might be the D (5 bases). Germline CDR1 and CDR2: SGDLS and YYNGEE. This CDR3 comprises 13 residues. Trimming left V 0 bases short and J 6 bases short, with 9 bases between. This CDR3 is CASSVGQTNGYTF. Here the CDR3 DNA reads TGTGCCAGCAGCGTAGGACAGACAAATGGCTACACCTTC.

V gene TRBV19 combines with J gene TRBJ1-2; 7 nucleotides match TRBD1. CDR3 length: 14 residues. Germline V CDR1 and CDR2: LNHDA, SQIVND (reference sequence). The junction had 5 bases not matched to a gene; V was cut back by 5 bases and J by 2 bases. In nucleotides, the CDR3 is TGTGCCAGTAGTGCCCGACAGGGCAACTATGGCTACACCTTC. It encodes CASSARQGNYGYTF.

A few counts support this clone. The gene calls are TRBV11-2 and TRBJ2-7; 9 bases fit TRBD2. The CDR3 length is 14 residues. After removal of 4 bases from V and 0 bases from J, the junction contained 1 base not matched to a gene. CDR1 is SGHAT and CDR2 is FQNNGV in the germline V gene. The CDR3 spells CASSYSGSSYEQYF. The DNA of the CDR3 is TGTGCCAGCAGCTATAGCGGGAGCTCCTACGAGCAGTACTTC. The variable domain in full, completed from reference TRBV11-2 and TRBJ2-7, reads EAGVAQSPRYKIIEKRQSVAFWCNPISGHATLYWYQQILGQGPKLLIQFQNNGVVDDSQLPKDRFSAERLKGVDSTLKIQPAKLEDSAVYLCASSYSGSSYEQYFGPGTRLTVT.

The chain employs TRBV30 and TRBJ1-2; no clear D. This CDR3 contains 13 residues. Germline V gene lookup returns CDR1 GTSNPN and CDR2 SVGIG (reference sequence). Trimming removed 4 bases at V and 2 bases at J, with 11 bases between. CDR3 in DNA: TGTGCCTGGACGGCTGGGCCAAACTATGGCTACACCTTC. It encodes CAWTAGPNYGYTF.

This chain connects TRBV9 to TRBJ2-5, with 9 bases lining up with TRBD1. The J segment lost 5 bases and the V segment lost 0 bases, leaving 8 bases of the junction unmatched. Germline V gene sequence: CDR1 SGDLS, CDR2 YYNGEE. This CDR3 contains 16 residues. The CDR3 here is CASSVGRYRGRETQYF. In DNA form, the CDR3 reads TGTGCCAGCAGCGTAGGACGGTACAGGGGGCGTGAGACCCAGTACTTC. Complete variable domain (other parts from reference TRBV9 and TRBJ2-5): DSGVTQTPKHLITATGQRVTLRCSPRSGDLSVYWYQQSLDQGLQFLIQYYNGEERAKGNILERFSAQQFPDLHSELNLSSLELGDSALYFCASSVGRYRGRETQYFGPGTRLLVL.

The rearrangement uses TRBV11-3 and TRBJ2-1; TRBD2 agrees at 10 bases. The germline gives CDR1 SGHNT, CDR2 YENEEA. With V trimmed by 6 bases and J by 15 bases, 23 bases remained unmatched. This CDR3 comprises 17 residues. The CDR3 reads CASSLRADSSLAGGWFF. The CDR3 DNA is TGTGCCAGCAGTTTAAGGGCCGACAGTTCTTTAGCGGGAGGCTGGTTCTTC. The whole variable domain, filled in from reference TRBV11-3 and TRBJ2-1, reads EAGVVQSPRYKIIEKKQPVAFWCNPISGHNTLYWYLQNLGQGPELLIRYENEEAVDDSQLPKDRFSAERLKGVDSTLKIQPAELGDSAVYLCASSLRADSSLAGGWFFGPGTRLTVL.

A single count supports this clone. Different DNA sequences within this sample yield the same CDR3. V gene TRBV27 combines with J gene TRBJ2-1; TRBD1 matches at 7 bases. Germline V gene data show CDR1 as MNHEY and CDR2 as SMNVEV (reference sequence). V shed 7 bases, J shed 7 bases, and the junction held 13 bases outside the gene matches. The CDR3 has 15 residues. The CDR3 spells CASKGSTGPWNEQFF. CDR3 in DNA: TGTGCCAGCAAAGGGTCGACAGGGCCCTGGAATGAGCAGTTCTTC.

As to this clone: At one boundary the junction diverges from the germline segment, which might be a read error. V and J are TRBV18 and TRBJ1-6; possibly TRBD1 for D (5 bases). The CDR3 is 15 amino acids. The germline CDR1 and CDR2 sequences are KGHSH and LQKENI. The CDR3, as DNA: TGTGCCAGCTCACTGCAGGGAGGGCAGAATTCCCCCCTCCACTTT. Translation gives CASSLQGGQNSPLHF.

The V and J genes are TRBV18 and TRBJ2-5; TRBD2 aligns across 11 bases. Germline lookup yields CDR1 KGHSH and CDR2 LQKENI. The CDR3 runs 16 residues. V gave up 3 bases and J gave up 5 bases; unmatched junction bases: 8. CDR3 coding DNA: TGTGCCAGCTCACCGAGACTAGCGGGGACGAGGGAGACCCAGTACTTC. This sequence encodes CASSPRLAGTRETQYF.

The V call is TRBV2, the J call TRBJ2-4; a possible D gene is TRBD1 (6 bases). The CDR3 consists of 17 residues. Trimming stripped 1 base from V and 6 bases from J, with 19 bases between. Germline CDR1 is SNHLY and CDR2 is FYNNEI. This chain's CDR3 is CASSEVIRDTGRNIQYF. CDR3 nucleotide sequence: TGTGCCAGCAGTGAAGTAATCCGGGACACCGGTCGAAACATTCAGTACTTC.

V is TRBV7-8 and J is TRBJ1-2; 7 nucleotides align to TRBD1. CDR1 is SGHVS, CDR2 FQNEAQ, per germline. Trimming cost V 5 bases and J 7 bases; bases outside gene matches: 4. The CDR3 has 12 amino acids. The CDR3 bases are TGTGCCAGCAGCCGGGACAGCTTTGGCTACACCTTC. Translated, it gives CASSRDSFGYTF.

The V and J genes are TRBV11-3 and TRBJ2-1; D not certain. This CDR3 comprises 13 residues. Germline assignment: CDR1 SGHNT and CDR2 YENEEA. The germline V and J ends were trimmed by 0 bases and 6 bases, with 6 bases remaining between them. The CDR3 region is CASSLDVVNEQFF. CDR3 DNA sequence: TGTGCCAGCAGCTTAGATGTAGTCAATGAGCAGTTCTTC.

The DNA of the CDR3 is TGTGCCAGTAGTATCTATCGGGCTTGGGGGACAGGGAACGGGGAGCTGTTTTTT. Protein sequence: CASSIYRAWGTGNGELFF. The chain employs TRBV19 and TRBJ2-2, with 9 nucleotides matching TRBD1. The V gene end was trimmed by 3 bases and the J gene end by 7 bases; junction bases not matched to a gene: 15. Germline CDR1 LNHDA, CDR2 SQIVND (reference sequence). The length of the CDR3 is 18 residues. The full variable domain, rest sourced from reference TRBV19 and TRBJ2-2, is DGGITQSPKYLFRKEGQNVTLSCEQNLNHDAMYWYRQDPGQGLRLIYYSQIVNDFQKGDIAEGYSVSREKKESFPLTVTSAQKNPTAFYLCASSIYRAWGTGNGELFFGEGSRLTVL.

The chain joins TRBV9 to TRBJ2-3; no clear D gene. Trimming cost V 2 bases and J 6 bases, with 10 bases left between them. This CDR3 comprises 13 residues. CDR1 is SGDLS, CDR2 YYNGEE, per germline. The CDR3 DNA is TGTGCCAGCAGCGTCGTCGTCCTTGATACGCAGTATTTT. This encodes CASSVVVLDTQYF.

This rearrangement joins TRBV7-2 to TRBJ2-3; D is possibly TRBD1 (5 bases). From germline, CDR1 is SGHTA and CDR2 FQGNSA. V lost 1 base to trimming and J lost 5 bases, with 13 bases between them. This CDR3 region has 15 residues. This CDR3 is CASSLDRGVGDTQYF. CDR3 sequence (DNA): TGTGCCAGCAGCTTAGATAGGGGCGTAGGAGATACGCAGTATTTT.

V gene TRBV4-1 combines with J gene TRBJ1-2, with TRBD1 identical over 8 bases. V was clipped by 6 bases and J by 10 bases; unmatched bases: 10. CDR3 length: 13 residues. Germline lookup yields CDR1 MGHRA and CDR2 YSYEKL. CDR3 DNA: TGCGCCAGCAGTCCCGGACAGGGTTGGTTCTACACCTTC. Translated, it gives CASSPGQGWFYTF.

CDR3 in amino acids: CASSGDTSNTEAFF. The DNA of the CDR3 is TGTGCCAGCAGCGGCGACACGAGTAACACTGAAGCTTTCTTT. The J gene is TRBJ1-1, the V gene TRBV11-3; D uncertain. Germline loops: CDR1 SGHNT, CDR2 YENEEA. V dropped 5 bases and J dropped 2 bases, with 12 bases sitting between them. CDR3 length: 14 residues.

J is TRBJ1-2 and V is TRBV6-5, with TRBD1 as a possible D gene (6 bases). V dropped 5 bases and J dropped 7 bases, with 14 bases sitting between them. The CDR3 length is 13 residues. Looked up from germline, CDR1 is MNHEY and CDR2 is SVGAGI. In DNA, the CDR3 is TGTGCCAGCAGTCAAACAGGGAGAAGTGGCTACACCTTC. Protein product: CASSQTGRSGYTF.

The CDR3 nucleotides read TGTGCCAGCAGTTCCAGGGGGTATGGCTACACCTTC. Encoded protein: CASSSRGYGYTF. The chain recombines TRBV28 with TRBJ1-2; 7 bases line up with TRBD1. The CDR3 totals 12 residues. Germline values: CDR1 MDHEN, CDR2 SYDVKM. V was clipped by 4 bases and J by 5 bases; unmatched bases: 1.

The CDR3, as DNA: TGTGCCAGCAGCTTAGAACGGGGGAATCAGCCCCAGCATTTT. This gives the protein CASSLERGNQPQHF. The chain employs TRBV7-3 and TRBJ1-5; tentatively, D is TRBD1 (5 bases). The germline gives CDR1 SGHTA, CDR2 FQGTGA. The CDR3 extends over 14 amino acids. Trimming cost V 2 bases and J 4 bases, with 9 bases left between them.